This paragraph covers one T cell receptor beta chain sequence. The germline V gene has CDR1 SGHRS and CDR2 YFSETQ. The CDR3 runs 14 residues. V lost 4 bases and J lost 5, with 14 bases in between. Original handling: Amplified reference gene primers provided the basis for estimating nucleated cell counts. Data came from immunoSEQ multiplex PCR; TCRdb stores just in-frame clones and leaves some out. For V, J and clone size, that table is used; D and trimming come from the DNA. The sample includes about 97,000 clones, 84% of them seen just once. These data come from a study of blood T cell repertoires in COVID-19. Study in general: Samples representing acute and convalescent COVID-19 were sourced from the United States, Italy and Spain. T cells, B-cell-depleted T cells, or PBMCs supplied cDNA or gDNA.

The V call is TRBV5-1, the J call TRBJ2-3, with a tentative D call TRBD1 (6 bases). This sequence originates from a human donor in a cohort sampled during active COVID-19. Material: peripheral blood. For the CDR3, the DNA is TGCGCCAGCAGCGACCCTGAAGGGGGAGATACGCAGTATTTT. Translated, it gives CASSDPEGGDTQYF.